This T cell receptor (beta chain) was found in a study of T cells in tuberculosis. As for the study in general: T cells were selected with CD1B tetramers loaded with glucose monomycolate.

Some clones are missing from TCRdb's copy, which holds only in-frame ones; the method was immunoSEQ multiplex PCR. The sample records 35,000 to 55,000 clones, around 94% being singletons. Concerning this clone itself: Its antigen remains unidentified.

CDR3 length: 16 residues. The V and J ends lost 0 bases and 4 bases respectively, with 15 bases between them. Per germline, CDR1 MNHEY and CDR2 SVGAGI. General observations from the study: GMM-specific TCRs were nearer to active tuberculosis alpha repertoires, suggesting expansion.

Input material: PBMCs. This sequence was found in a donor aged 10-30 years with latent tuberculosis or without tuberculosis infection. Some clones in this sample may be carry-over from other donors' samples. The chain employs TRBV6-5 and TRBJ1-2; no firm D call. The CDR3 DNA follows: TGTGCCAGCAGTTACTCTATAGTCGCGGCGGGCTATGGCTACACCTTC. Translating gives CASSYSIVAAGYGYTF.